These 10 T cell receptor beta chains were sequenced from one sample in a study of T cell clonality in common variable immunodeficiency. The table came from immunoSEQ multiplex PCR; TCRdb's copy has only in-frame clones and leaves some out. This sample contains around 8,000 clones. Their antigens are not known. Broader study findings: Reportedly, TCR beta sequences from common variable immunodeficiency showed fewer deletions and N-nucleotide insertions.

Source material: peripheral blood mononuclear cells. These receptors were taken from a human donor with common variable immunodeficiency.

This clone is deemed medium-sized (0.01 to 0.1%) by its frequency. The CDR3 extends 3 residues past the end of the read, so its final part is completed from the germline J gene. V usage is TRBV14 and J usage is TRBJ2-5, with a tentative D call TRBD2 (6 bases). Trimming took 4 bases from V and 2 from J, leaving 8 bases between them. The CDR3 spans 13 residues. The germline V gene encodes CDR1 SGHDN and CDR2 FVKESK. The CDR3 bases that were read are TGTGCCAGCAGCCCGGGACTGCAAGAGACC. It translates to CASSPGLQET. The whole CDR3 protein is CASSPGLQETQYF.

Regarding this clone: The CDR3 end lies 3 residues beyond the end of the read and is filled in from the germline J gene. The V call is TRBV29-1, the J call TRBJ2-7; D could derive from TRBD1 or TRBD2 (6 bases each). Looked up from germline, CDR1 is SQVTM and CDR2 is ANQGSEA. Trimming left V 6 bases short and J 2 bases short, with 17 bases between. This CDR3 contains 14 residues. The CDR3 region is CSVLAPEGAYEQYF. CDR3 bases read: TGCAGCGTCCTAGCCCCGGAGGGGGCCTACGAG.

As regards this clone: The read terminates 3 residues before the CDR3 end, so the remaining end is supplied by the germline J gene. The chain is built from TRBV7-3 and TRBJ2-3; 11 bases are a match to TRBD2. Germline V CDR1 and CDR2: SGHTA, FQGTGA. The junction had 4 bases not matched to a gene; V was cut back by 5 bases and J by 0 bases. The CDR3 sequence is 16 residues long. CDR3 bases read: TGTGCCAGCAGCCTATTAGCGGGGGGGAGCACAGATACG. This encodes CASSLLAGGSTDT. The complete CDR3 reads CASSLLAGGSTDTQYF.

A note on this clone: The read gets to within 3 residues of the CDR3 end, and the germline J gene fills in the rest. The genes are TRBV29-1 and TRBJ2-7; either TRBD1 or TRBD2 may supply D (5 bases each). Germline lookup yields CDR1 SQVTM and CDR2 ANQGSEA. Trimming cost V 6 bases and J 4 bases, with 7 bases left between them. CDR3 length: 10 residues. This chain's CDR3 is CSVRGYEQYF. CDR3 DNA (partial): TGCAGCGTGAGGGGTTACGAG.

Regarding this clone: The CDR3 is cut off 3 residues early in the read; its end comes from the germline J gene. V usage is TRBV11-3 and J usage is TRBJ2-1, with 12 bases lining up with TRBD2. V dropped 5 bases and J dropped 4; count of bases not matched to a gene: 3. Per the germline V gene, CDR1 is SGHNT and CDR2 is YENEEA. The CDR3 contains 15 residues. The sequenced part of the CDR3 DNA is TGTGCCAGCAGCCTAGCGGGAGGGGGTTACAATGAG. This sequence encodes CASSLAGGGYNE. The complete CDR3 sequence is CASSLAGGGYNEQFF.

Notes on this clone: With the read ending 3 residues before the CDR3 end, the germline J gene is used to fill in that end. The rearrangement joins TRBV18 to TRBJ1-4, with D perhaps matching TRBD1 (6 bases). CDR1 is KGHSH and CDR2 is LQKENI in the germline V gene. V lost 6 bases to trimming and J lost 2 bases, with 13 bases between them. The CDR3 extends over 15 amino acids. The CDR3 loop is CASSVAGVTNEKLFF. Incomplete CDR3 DNA: TGTGCCAGCTCCGTGGCAGGGGTGACTAATGAAAAA.

Notes on this clone: The read gets to within 3 residues of the CDR3 end, and the germline J gene fills in the rest. The chain joins TRBV7-8 to TRBJ2-4; 7 positions agree with TRBD2. With 1 base clipped from V and 7 bases from J, the junction kept 1 base outside the gene matches. CDR1 is SGHVS and CDR2 is FQNEAQ in the germline V gene. The CDR3 spans 13 residues. CDR3 amino acids: CASSLVGGNIQYF. The sequenced CDR3 bases are TGTGCCAGCAGCTTAGTGGGGGGGAACATT.

To note about this clone: The read gets to within 3 residues of the CDR3 end, and the germline J gene fills in the rest. This chain links TRBV5-1 with TRBJ2-1; 7 nucleotides match TRBD2. The germline CDR1 and CDR2 sequences are SGHRS and YFSETQ. The CDR3 extends over 15 amino acids. Trimming removed 0 bases from V and 5 bases from J; junction bases left unmatched: 5. Here the CDR3 reads CASSLAQRDHNEQFF. The CDR3 DNA, read in part, is TGCGCCAGCAGCTTGGCCCAGCGGGACCACAATGAG.

On this clone itself: With the read ending 3 residues before the CDR3 end, the germline J gene is used to fill in that end. V gene TRBV30 combines with J gene TRBJ1-1; 7 positions agree with TRBD1. The CDR3 totals 13 residues. Per the germline V gene, CDR1 is GTSNPN and CDR2 is SVGIG (reference sequence). Trimming at V came to 5 bases and at J to 4 bases, leaving 7 bases not matched to a gene. CDR3 bases read: TGTGCCTGGGCGACAGGGTTGGGCACTGAA. Translated: CAWATGLGTE. From start to end, the CDR3 is CAWATGLGTEAFF.

Notes on this clone: Read data end 3 residues before the CDR3 end; the end is taken from the germline J gene. This chain uses TRBV19 with TRBJ1-4, with 7 positions matching TRBD1. The CDR3 is made up of 14 amino acids. The germline CDR1 and CDR2 sequences are LNHDA and SQIVND (reference sequence). The DNA read from the CDR3 is TGTGCCAGTAGTATTGGACAGGTTAGAGGCGAA. Amino acid sequence: CASSIGQVRGE. The complete CDR3 protein is CASSIGQVRGELFF.